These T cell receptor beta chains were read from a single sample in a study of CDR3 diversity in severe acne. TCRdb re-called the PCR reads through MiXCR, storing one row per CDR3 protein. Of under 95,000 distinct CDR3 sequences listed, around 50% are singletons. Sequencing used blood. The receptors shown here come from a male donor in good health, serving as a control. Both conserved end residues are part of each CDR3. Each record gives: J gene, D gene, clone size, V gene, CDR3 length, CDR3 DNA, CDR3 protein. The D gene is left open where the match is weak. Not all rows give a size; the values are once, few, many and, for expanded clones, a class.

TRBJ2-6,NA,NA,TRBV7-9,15,TGTGCCAGCAGCTTAATGACAGCTGGGGCCAACGTCCTGACTTTC,CASSLMTAGANVLTF
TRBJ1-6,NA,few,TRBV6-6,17,TGTGCCAGCAGGAAGCCCGGAGACAGTTCCTATAATTCACCCCTCCACTTT,CASRKPGDSSYNSPLHF
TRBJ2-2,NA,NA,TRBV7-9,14,TGTGCCAGCACCCGACGGGGGTACACCGGGGAGCCGTTTTTT,CASTRRGYTGEPFF
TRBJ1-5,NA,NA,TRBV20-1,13,TGCAGTGCAGTCGACTTGCCGGGTCAGCCCCAGCATTTT,CSAVDLPGQPQHF
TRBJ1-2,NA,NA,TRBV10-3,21,NA,CAIRGGNEQFFGPGDNYGYTF
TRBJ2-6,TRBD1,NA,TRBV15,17,TGTGCCACCAGCAGAGTAACAGGGGGCTCTGGGGCCAACGTCCTGACTTTC,CATSRVTGGSGANVLTF
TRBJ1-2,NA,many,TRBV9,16,TGTGCCAGCAGCGTAGGAGAAGACAGTAACGCCTATGGCTACACCTTC,CASSVGEDSNAYGYTF
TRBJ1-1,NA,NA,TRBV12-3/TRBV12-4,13,TGTGCCAGCAGTCAACAGGGTGACACTGAAGCTTTCTTT,CASSQQGDTEAFF
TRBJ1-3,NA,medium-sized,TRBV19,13,TGTGCCAGTATCGCGGACCCTGGAAACACCATATATTTT,CASIADPGNTIYF
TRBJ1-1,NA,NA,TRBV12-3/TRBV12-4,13,TGTGCCAGCAGGACAGGAATGAACACTGAAGCTTTCTTT,CASRTGMNTEAFF
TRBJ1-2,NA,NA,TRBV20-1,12,TGCAGTGCCGGGTCGGGGACATCTGGCTACACCTTC,CSAGSGTSGYTF
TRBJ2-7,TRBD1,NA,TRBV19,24,TGTGCCAGGAGGAGGCATGCGGAGAAGTTTCCCGGGACAGGGACGACCGGGCCGCACTACGAGCAGTACTTC,CARRRHAEKFPGTGTTGPHYEQYF
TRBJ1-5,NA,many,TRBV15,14,TGTGCCACCAGAACAGATTATAGCAATCAGCCCCAGCATTTT,CATRTDYSNQPQHF
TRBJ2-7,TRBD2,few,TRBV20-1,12,TGCAGTGCTCAGCGGGGGGCCTACGAGCAGTACTTC,CSAQRGAYEQYF
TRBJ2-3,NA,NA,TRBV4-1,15,TGCGCCAGCAGGGACAGCAGCTCCTCCACAGATACGCAGTATTTT,CASRDSSSSTDTQYF
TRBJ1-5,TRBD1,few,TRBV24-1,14,TGTGCCACCTCGACGGACAGGGACTACTCGGCCCAGCATTTT,CATSTDRDYSAQHF
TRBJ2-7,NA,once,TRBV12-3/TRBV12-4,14,TGTGCCAGCAGTTCAACAGGGAGTATGAACGAGCAGTACTTC,CASSSTGSMNEQYF
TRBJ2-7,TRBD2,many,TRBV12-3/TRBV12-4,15,TGTGCCAGCAGTTTTAAAGCGGGAGACAACTACGAGCAGTACTTC,CASSFKAGDNYEQYF
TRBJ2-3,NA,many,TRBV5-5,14,TGTGCCAGCAGCTTGGGTGTAGTCACAGATACGCAGTATTTT,CASSLGVVTDTQYF
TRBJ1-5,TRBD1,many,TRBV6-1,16,TGTGCCAGCAGTGAAGTGACAGGGGGCTTGAGGCAGCCCCAGCATTTT,CASSEVTGGLRQPQHF
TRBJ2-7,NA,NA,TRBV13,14,TGTGCCAGCAGGGGGGCGGGAGATTCCTACGAGCAGTACTTC,CASRGAGDSYEQYF
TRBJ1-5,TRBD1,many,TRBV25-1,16,TGTGCCAGCAGTGAAGATACAGGGGAGTGGGTTCAGCCCCAGCATTTT,CASSEDTGEWVQPQHF
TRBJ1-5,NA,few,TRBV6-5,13,TGTGCCAGCAGTTACGAGGCCAATCAGCCCCAGCATTTT,CASSYEANQPQHF
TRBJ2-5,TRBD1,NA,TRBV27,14,TGTGCCAGCATGCACAGGGGGAGTCGAGAGACCCAGTACTTC,CASMHRGSRETQYF
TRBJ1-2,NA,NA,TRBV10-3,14,TGTGCCATCAGACAATGGGACGCAACCTATGGCTACACCTTC,CAIRQWDATYGYTF
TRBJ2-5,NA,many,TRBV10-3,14,TGTGCCATCAGTTCCGGGGGAGGGGGGGAGACCCAGTACTTC,CAISSGGGGETQYF
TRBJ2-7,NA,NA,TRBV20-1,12,TGCAGTCCCACCCCACAGGCCTACGAGCAGTACTTC,CSPTPQAYEQYF
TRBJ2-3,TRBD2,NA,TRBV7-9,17,TGTGCCAGCAGCTCGGGACTAGCGGGGGGGCAGCCAGATACGCAGTATTTT,CASSSGLAGGQPDTQYF
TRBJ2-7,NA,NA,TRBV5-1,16,TGCGCCAGCGGCTTGGGAGGGGGACAGGTTGCTTACGAGCAGTACTTC,CASGLGGGQVAYEQYF
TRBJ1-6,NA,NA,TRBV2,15,TGTGCCAGCAGCCAAGGGGGTGGCAGGGGATCACCCCTCCACTTT,CASSQGGGRGSPLHF
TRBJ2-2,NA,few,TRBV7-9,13,TGTGCCAGCAGCCCTCCAGGCGCCGGGGAGCTGTTTTTT,CASSPPGAGELFF
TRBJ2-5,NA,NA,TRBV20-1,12,TGCAGTGCGTCTGGGCTTCAAGAGGCCCAGTACTTC,CSASGLQEAQYF
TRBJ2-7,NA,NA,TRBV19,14,TGTGCCAGTAGTGGGGTCAGGGGACCCTACGAGCAGTACTTC,CASSGVRGPYEQYF
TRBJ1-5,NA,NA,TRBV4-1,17,TGCGCCAGCAGCCAAGATCGATGGGGGTATTGCAATCAGCCCCAGCATTTT,CASSQDRWGYCNQPQHF
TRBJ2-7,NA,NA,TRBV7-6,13,TGTGCCAGCAGCCAGGATCAATTTTACGAGCAGTACTTC,CASSQDQFYEQYF
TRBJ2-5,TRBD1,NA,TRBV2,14,TGTGCCAGCGAGGGGACAGGTTACAAGGAGACCCAGTACTTC,CASEGTGYKETQYF
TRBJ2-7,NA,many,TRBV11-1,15,TGTGCCAGCAGCCCAGGCTCCTTAGGACCCCCCGAGCAGTACTTC,CASSPGSLGPPEQYF
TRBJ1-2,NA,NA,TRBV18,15,TGTGCCAGCTCACAACCGGCCTTGGGGGACTATGGCTACACCTTC,CASSQPALGDYGYTF
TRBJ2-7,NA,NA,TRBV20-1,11,TGCAGTGCTAGAAGCGGTTACGAGCAGTACTTC,CSARSGYEQYF
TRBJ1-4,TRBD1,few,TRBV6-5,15,TGTGCCAGCAGTTACTCCGACAGGGGCTTAGAAAAACTGTTTTTT,CASSYSDRGLEKLFF
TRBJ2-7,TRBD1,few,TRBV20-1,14,TGCAGTGCTGAGGGGGGACAGGGAGTCCACGAGCAGTACTTC,CSAEGGQGVHEQYF
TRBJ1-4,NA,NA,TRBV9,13,TGCGCCAGCAGCTTGGTACCCAATGAAAAACTGTTTTTT,CASSLVPNEKLFF
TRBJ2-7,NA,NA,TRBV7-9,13,TGTGCCAGCAGTGAAGTGTGGGCGCTCCGGCAGTACTTC,CASSEVWALRQYF
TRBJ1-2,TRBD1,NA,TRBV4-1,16,TGCGCCAGCAGCCCCCGGGGGGGACAGGGAGGCAGTGGCTACACCTTC,CASSPRGGQGGSGYTF
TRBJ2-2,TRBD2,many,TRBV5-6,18,TGTGCCAGCAGCGACCCCACTGAGCGGGAGGGCCTTAGCGGGGAGCTGTTTTTT,CASSDPTEREGLSGELFF
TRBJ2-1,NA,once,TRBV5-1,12,TGCGCCAGCAGCTTGGTGGGGGGAGGGCAGTTCTTC,CASSLVGGGQFF
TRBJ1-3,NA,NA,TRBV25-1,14,TGTGCCTGGAGCGTGGACCCCTCTGGAAACACCATATATTTT,CAWSVDPSGNTIYF
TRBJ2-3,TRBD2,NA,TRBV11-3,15,TGTGCCAGCAGCCCCGGGGGGGGGGCCCCAGATACGCAGTATTTT,CASSPGGGAPDTQYF
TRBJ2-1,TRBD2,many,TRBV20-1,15,TGCAGTGCTATCTCCCTAGCGGGAGGGCCAAATGAGCAGTTCTTC,CSAISLAGGPNEQFF
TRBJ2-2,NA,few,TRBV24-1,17,TGTGCCACCAGTGATTTGCGGGGCTCCCGGAACACCGGGGAGCTGTTTTTT,CATSDLRGSRNTGELFF
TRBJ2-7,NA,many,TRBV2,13,TGTGCCAGCTCGAGACAGGCCGCCGTGGGGCAGTACTTC,CASSRQAAVGQYF
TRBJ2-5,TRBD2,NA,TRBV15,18,TGTGCCACCAGCAGAGATAGGACTAGCGGGAGTAATTTGGAGACCCAGTACTTC,CATSRDRTSGSNLETQYF